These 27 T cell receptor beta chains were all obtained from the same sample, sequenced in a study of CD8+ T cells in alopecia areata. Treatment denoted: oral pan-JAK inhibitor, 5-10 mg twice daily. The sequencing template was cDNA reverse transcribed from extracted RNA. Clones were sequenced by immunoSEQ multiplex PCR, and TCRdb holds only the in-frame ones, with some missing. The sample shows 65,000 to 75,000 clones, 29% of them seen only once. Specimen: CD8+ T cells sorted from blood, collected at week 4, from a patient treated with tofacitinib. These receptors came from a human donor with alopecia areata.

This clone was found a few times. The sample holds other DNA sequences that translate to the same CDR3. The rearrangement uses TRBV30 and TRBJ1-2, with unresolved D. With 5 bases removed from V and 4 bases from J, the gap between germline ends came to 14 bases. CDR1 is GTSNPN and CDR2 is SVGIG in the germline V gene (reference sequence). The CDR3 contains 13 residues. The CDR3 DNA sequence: TGTGCCTGGCTCCGAGATCGGGTCTATGGCTACACCTTC. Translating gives CAWLRDRVYGYTF.

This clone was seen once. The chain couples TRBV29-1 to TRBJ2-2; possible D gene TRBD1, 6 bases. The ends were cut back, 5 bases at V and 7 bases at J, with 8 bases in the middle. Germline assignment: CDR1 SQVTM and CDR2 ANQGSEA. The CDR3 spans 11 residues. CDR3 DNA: TGCAGCGTTCCGGACAGCGGGGAGCTGTTTTTT. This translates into CSVPDSGELFF.

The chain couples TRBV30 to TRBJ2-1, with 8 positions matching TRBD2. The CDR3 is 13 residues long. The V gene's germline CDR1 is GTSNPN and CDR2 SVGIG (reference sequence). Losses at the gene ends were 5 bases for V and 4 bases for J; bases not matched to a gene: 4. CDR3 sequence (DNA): TGTGCCTGGTGTAGCGGGACATACAATGAGCAGTTCTTC. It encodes CAWCSGTYNEQFF. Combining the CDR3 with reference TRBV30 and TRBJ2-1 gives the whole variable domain SQTIHQWPATLVQPVGSPLSLECTVEGTSNPNLYWYRQAAGRGLQLLFYSVGIGQISSEVPQNLSASRPQDRQFILSSKKLLLSDSGFYLCAWCSGTYNEQFFGPGTRLTVL.

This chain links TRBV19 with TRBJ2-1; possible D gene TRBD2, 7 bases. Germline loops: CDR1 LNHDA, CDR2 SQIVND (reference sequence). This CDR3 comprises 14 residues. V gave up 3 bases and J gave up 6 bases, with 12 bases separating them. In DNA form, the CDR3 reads TGTGCCAGTAGTATCGGACTAGGGGGCAATGAGCAGTTCTTC. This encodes CASSIGLGGNEQFF.

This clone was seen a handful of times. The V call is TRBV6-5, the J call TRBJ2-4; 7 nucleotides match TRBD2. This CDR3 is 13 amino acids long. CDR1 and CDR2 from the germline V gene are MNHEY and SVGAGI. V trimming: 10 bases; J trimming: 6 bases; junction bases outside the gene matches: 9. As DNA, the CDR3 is TGTGCCACCACCGGTGGGGGGGGAAACATTCAGTACTTC. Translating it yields CATTGGGGNIQYF.

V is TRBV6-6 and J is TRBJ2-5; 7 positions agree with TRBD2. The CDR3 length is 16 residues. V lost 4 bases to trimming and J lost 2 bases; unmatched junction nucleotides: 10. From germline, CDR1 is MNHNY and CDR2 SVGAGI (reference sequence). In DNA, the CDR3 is TGTGCCAGCAGTTTAATCGGCGGGAGCCCTCAAGAGACCCAGTACTTC. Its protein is CASSLIGGSPQETQYF.

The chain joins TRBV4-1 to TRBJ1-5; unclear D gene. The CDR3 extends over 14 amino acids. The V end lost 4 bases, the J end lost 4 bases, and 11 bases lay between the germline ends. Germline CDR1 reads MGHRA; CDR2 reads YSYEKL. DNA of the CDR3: TGCGCCAGCAGCCCTCGGGAGGTAAATCAGCCCCAGCATTTT. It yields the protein CASSPREVNQPQHF.

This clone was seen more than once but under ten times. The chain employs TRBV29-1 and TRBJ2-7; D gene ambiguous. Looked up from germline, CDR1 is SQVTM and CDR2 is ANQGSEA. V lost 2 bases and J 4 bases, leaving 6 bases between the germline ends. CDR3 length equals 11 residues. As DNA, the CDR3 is TGCAGCGTTGAATTTAATTACGAGCAGTACTTC. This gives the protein CSVEFNYEQYF.

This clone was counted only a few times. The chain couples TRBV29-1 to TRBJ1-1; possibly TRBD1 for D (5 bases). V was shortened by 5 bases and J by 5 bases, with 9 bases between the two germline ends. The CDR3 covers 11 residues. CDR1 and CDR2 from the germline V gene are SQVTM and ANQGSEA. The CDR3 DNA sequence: TGCAGCGTTACAGCAGGGACTGAAGCTTTCTTT. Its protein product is CSVTAGTEAFF.

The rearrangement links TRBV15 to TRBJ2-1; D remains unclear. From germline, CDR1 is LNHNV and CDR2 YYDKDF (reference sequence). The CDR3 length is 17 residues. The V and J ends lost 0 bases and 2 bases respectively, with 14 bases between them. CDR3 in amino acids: CATSRDDIRNTYNEQFF. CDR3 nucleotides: TGTGCCACCAGCAGAGATGATATCAGGAACACCTACAATGAGCAGTTCTTC.

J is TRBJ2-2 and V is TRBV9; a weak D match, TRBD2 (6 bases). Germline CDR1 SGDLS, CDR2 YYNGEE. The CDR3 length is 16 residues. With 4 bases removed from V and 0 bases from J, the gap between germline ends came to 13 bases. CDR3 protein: CASSPTGVSNTGELFF. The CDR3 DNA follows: TGTGCCAGCAGCCCAACGGGGGTCTCGAACACCGGGGAGCTGTTTTTT.

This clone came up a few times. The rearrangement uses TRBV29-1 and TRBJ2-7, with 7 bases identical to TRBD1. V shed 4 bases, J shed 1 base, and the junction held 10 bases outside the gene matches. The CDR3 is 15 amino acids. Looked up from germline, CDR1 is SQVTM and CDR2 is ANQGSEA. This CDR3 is CSVVGTAGGSYEQYF. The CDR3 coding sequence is TGCAGCGTTGTAGGGACGGCAGGGGGTTCCTACGAGCAGTACTTC.

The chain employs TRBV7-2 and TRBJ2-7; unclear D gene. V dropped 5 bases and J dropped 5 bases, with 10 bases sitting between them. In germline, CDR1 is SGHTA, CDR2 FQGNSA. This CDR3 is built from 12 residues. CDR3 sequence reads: CASSPRINEQYF. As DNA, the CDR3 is TGTGCCAGCAGCCCCCGGATAAACGAGCAGTACTTC.

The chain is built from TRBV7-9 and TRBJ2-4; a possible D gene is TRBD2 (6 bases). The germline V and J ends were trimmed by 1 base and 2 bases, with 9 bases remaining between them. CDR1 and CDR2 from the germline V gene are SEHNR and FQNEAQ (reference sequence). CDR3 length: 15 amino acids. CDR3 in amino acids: CASSLEGRTKNIQYF. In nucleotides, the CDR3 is TGTGCCAGCAGCTTAGAAGGGAGGACCAAAAACATTCAGTACTTC.

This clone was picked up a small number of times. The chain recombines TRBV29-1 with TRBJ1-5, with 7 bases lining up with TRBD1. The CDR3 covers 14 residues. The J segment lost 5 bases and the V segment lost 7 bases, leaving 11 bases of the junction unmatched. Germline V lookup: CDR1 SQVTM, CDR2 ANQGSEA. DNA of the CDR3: TGCAGCGCATGGGGAGGGGGCAAGGATCAGCCCCAGCATTTT. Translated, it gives CSAWGGGKDQPQHF.

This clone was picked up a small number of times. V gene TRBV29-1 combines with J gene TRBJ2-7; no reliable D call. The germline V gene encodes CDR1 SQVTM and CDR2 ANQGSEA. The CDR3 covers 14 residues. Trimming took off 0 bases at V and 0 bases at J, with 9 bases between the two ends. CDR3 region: CSVEDQESSYEQYF. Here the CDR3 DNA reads TGCAGCGTTGAAGATCAGGAAAGCTCCTACGAGCAGTACTTC.

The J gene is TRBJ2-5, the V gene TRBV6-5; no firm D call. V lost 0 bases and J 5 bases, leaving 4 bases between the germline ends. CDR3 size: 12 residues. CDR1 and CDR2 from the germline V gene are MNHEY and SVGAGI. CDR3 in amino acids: CASSYSVETQYF. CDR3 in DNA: TGTGCCAGCAGTTACTCTGTGGAGACCCAGTACTTC.

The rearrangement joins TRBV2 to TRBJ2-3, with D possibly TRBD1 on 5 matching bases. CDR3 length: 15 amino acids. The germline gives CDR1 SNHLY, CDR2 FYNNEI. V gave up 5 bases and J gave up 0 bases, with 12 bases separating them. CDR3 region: CASSRIGDSTDTQYF. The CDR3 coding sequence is TGTGCCAGCAGTAGAATAGGGGATAGCACAGATACGCAGTATTTT.

As DNA, the CDR3 is TGTGCCAGCAGCAGCGGGGGCTGGGATACGCAGTATTTT. Protein product: CASSSGGWDTQYF. The J gene is TRBJ2-3, the V gene TRBV9; 8 bases map to TRBD2. V lost 4 bases, J lost 6 bases, and 4 bases stayed unmatched. CDR1 is SGDLS and CDR2 is YYNGEE in the germline V gene. This CDR3 spans 13 amino acids.

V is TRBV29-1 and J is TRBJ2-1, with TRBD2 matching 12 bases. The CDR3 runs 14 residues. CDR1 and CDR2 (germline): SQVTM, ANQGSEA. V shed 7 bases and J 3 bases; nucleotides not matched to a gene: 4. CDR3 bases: TGCAGCGCCGGACTAGCGGGAAACTACAATGAGCAGTTCTTC. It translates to CSAGLAGNYNEQFF.

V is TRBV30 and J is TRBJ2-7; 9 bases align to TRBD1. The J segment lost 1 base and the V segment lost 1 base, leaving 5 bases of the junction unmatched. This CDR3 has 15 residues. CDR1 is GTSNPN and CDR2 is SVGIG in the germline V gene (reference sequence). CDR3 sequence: CAWSGGQGRSYEQYF. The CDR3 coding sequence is TGTGCCTGGAGTGGGGGACAGGGTCGTTCCTACGAGCAGTACTTC.

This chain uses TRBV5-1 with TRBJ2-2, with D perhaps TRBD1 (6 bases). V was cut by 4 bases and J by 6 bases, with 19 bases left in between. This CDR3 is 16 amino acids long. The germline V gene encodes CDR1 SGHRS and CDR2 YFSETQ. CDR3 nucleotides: TGCGCCAGCAGCCCGCCTAACAGGGAAGGTTCCGGGGAGCTGTTTTTT. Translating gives CASSPPNREGSGELFF.

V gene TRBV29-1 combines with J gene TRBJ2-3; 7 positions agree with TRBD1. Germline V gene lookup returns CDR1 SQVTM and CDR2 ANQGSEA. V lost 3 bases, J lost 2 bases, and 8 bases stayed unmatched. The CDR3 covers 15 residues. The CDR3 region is CSVDSRQGSTDTQYF. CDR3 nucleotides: TGCAGCGTTGATTCCAGACAGGGTTCCACAGATACGCAGTATTTT.

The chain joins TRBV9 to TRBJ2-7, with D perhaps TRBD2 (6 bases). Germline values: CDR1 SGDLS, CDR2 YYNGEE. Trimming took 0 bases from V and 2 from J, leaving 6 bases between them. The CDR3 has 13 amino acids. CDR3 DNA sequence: TGTGCCAGCAGCGTAGGGACTACCTACGAGCAGTACTTC. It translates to CASSVGTTYEQYF.

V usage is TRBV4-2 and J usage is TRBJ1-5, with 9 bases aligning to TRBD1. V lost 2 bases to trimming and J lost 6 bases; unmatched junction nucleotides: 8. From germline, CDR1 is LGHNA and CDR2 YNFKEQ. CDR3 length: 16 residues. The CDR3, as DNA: TGTGCCAGCAGCCAACAACAGGGGGCCTCAATTCAGCCCCAGCATTTT. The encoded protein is CASSQQQGASIQPQHF.

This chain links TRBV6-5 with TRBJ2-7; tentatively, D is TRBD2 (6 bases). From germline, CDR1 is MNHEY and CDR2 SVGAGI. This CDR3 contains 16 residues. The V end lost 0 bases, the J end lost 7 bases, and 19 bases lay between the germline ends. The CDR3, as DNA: TGTGCCAGCAGTTACTCCGGAAGCGGAGGGGCTCGGGAGCAGTACTTC. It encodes CASSYSGSGGAREQYF.

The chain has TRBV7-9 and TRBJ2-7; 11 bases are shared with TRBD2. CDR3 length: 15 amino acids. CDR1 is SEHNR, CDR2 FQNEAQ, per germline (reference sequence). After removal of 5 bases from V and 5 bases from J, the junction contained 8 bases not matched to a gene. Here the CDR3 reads CASSTSGRNANEQYF. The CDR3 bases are TGTGCCAGCAGCACTAGCGGGAGAAATGCCAACGAGCAGTACTTC.